Reported below is one T cell receptor (beta chain). The data stem from a study of blood T cell repertoires in COVID-19. Overall study: Researchers got acute and convalescent COVID-19 samples from the United States, Italy and Spain. The cDNA or gDNA used as material had been derived from T cells, B-cell-depleted T cells, or PBMCs.

Trimming pared 5 bases from V and 2 bases from J, leaving 7 bases between. Germline V gene data show CDR1 as MDHEN and CDR2 as SYDVKM. CDR3 length: 13 amino acids. Original processing notes: From reference gene primer amplification, estimates of nucleated cell counts were derived. Profiled with immunoSEQ multiplex PCR; TCRdb holds only in-frame clones, not every one. V, J and clone size are taken as reported in that table, and D and trimming were inferred from the DNA itself. The table includes about 270,000 clones, 82% detected once. The TCR originated in a woman aged 18-30 years with acute or convalescent COVID-19. The sequenced material came from peripheral blood. This chain uses TRBV28 with TRBJ1-5, with D perhaps matching TRBD1 (5 bases). CDR3 coding DNA: TGTGCCAGCAGTCAGGGTGGCAATCAGCCCCAGCATTTT. Protein sequence: CASSQGGNQPQHF.